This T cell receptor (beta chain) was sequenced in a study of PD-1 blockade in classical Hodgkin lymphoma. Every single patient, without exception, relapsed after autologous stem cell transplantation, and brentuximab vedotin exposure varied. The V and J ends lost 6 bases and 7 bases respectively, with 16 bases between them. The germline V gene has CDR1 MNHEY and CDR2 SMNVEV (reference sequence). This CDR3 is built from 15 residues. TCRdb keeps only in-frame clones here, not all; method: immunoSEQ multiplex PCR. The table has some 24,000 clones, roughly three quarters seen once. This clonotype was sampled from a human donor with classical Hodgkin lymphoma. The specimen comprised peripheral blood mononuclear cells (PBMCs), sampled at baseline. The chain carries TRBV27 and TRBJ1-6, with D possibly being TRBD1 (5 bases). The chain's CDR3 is CASSLPGLDNSPLHF. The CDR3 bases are TGTGCCAGCAGCCTCCCGGGACTGGACAATTCACCCCTCCACTTT.